Sequencing of this TCR beta chain was carried out in a study of T cell responses to AZD1222 COVID-19 vaccine. Method: immunoSEQ multiplex PCR; TCRdb's copy keeps in-frame clones and lacks some. The table records some 200,000 clones, about 94% of them present only once. The CDR3 sequence is 14 residues long. From germline, CDR1 is GTSNPN and CDR2 SVGIG (reference sequence). Between the trimmed V and J ends, which lost 0 bases and 0 bases, there was a span of 8 bases. The sample was peripheral blood, taken 28 days after the second dose of the MenACWY control vaccine. J is TRBJ1-1 and V is TRBV30, with unresolved D. The source of this sequence is an adult who received the MenACWY meningococcal vaccine as a control. CDR3 sequence: CAWSVRGMNTEAFF. The DNA for the CDR3 is TGTGCCTGGAGTGTGCGGGGAATGAACACTGAAGCTTTCTTT.